This T cell receptor (beta chain) stems from a study of T cell repertoires in cytomegalovirus infection. Study summary: Well-studied HLA-B-restricted CMV epitopes were used in the study alongside recently identified HLA-C-restricted ones. Signatures in public TCR beta sequences pointed to both CMV infection and matching HLA type.

From the reads, TCRdb called clonotypes with MiXCR, one entry per CDR3 protein. The repertoire includes hundreds of thousands of distinct CDR3 sequences, 30% to 40% of them detected once, and roughly 18% sits in the top ten. Regarding the study as a whole: Dominating the ex vivo response were HLA-C-restricted CMV-specific TCR beta clonotypes.

This clonotype has a handful of counts. Its target is unknown. Deletions cut 8 bases from V and 4 bases from J, with 14 bases between. Germline V gene sequence: CDR1 ENHRY, CDR2 SYGVKD. The CDR3 is 13 amino acids. The source is a human donor in good health (CMV status not recorded). Some clones in this sample may be carry-over from other donors' samples. Here the sequenced sample was cultured PBMCs, taken from culture after CMV antigen stimulation. The chain combines TRBV10-3 with TRBJ1-1; possibly TRBD1 for D (5 bases). The CDR3 spells CAIGGTVGTEAFF. Written as DNA, the CDR3 is TGTGCCATCGGAGGGACGGTCGGCACTGAAGCTTTCTTT.